Each of the 19 T cell receptor beta chains below was sequenced from the same sample in a study of response to subunit inactivated influenza vaccine. In TCRdb, the RT-PCR reads were re-called with MiXCR into one record per CDR3 protein. The sample consists of about 180,000 distinct CDR3 sequences, approximately 9.2% of them appearing once. The starting material was non-naive T cells sorted from PBMCs, obtained on the day of vaccination. The receptors stem from a man aged 45-65 years who received an inactivated influenza vaccine.

The V call is TRBV3-1, the J call TRBJ2-1, with TRBD2 matching over 7 bases. The CDR3 is 12 residues long. The ends lost 6 bases at V and 16 bases at J; junction bases unmatched: 12. Germline CDR1 is LGHDT and CDR2 is YNNKEL (reference sequence). This CDR3 reads CASRDLGGGLFF. The DNA for the CDR3 is TGTGCCAGCAGGGATTTGGGGGGGGGTCTATTCTTC.

The chain is built from TRBV2 and TRBJ1-5, with D hard to call. With 6 bases removed from V and 11 bases from J, the gap between germline ends came to 11 bases. This CDR3 has 11 residues. The germline CDR1 and CDR2 sequences are SNHLY and FYNNEI. CDR3 coding DNA: TGTGCCAGCAGCGCGATCGGGTCCCAGCATTTT. Translating gives CASSAIGSQHF.

This clonotype was seen many times. DNA for the CDR3: TGTGCCAGCAGTTTGGGATGGGGTCAGCCCCAGCATTTT. It translates to CASSLGWGQPQHF. The gene calls are TRBV12-3 or TRBV12-4 and TRBJ1-5, with no clear D. V was trimmed by 3 bases and J by 6 bases, leaving 9 bases between them. CDR3 size: 13 residues.

J is TRBJ2-6 and V is TRBV7-2; D remains unclear. The CDR3 has 15 amino acids. The germline V gene has CDR1 SGHTA and CDR2 FQGNSA. V shed 5 bases and J shed 3 bases, with 11 bases lying between them. The CDR3 here is CASSPDIYGANVLTF. CDR3 DNA: TGTGCCAGCAGCCCCGACATCTATGGGGCCAACGTCCTGACTTTC.

This clonotype was picked up many times. The chain has TRBV7-9 and TRBJ2-5; 8 bases line up with TRBD2. The CDR3 runs 14 residues. Germline V gene sequence: CDR1 SEHNR, CDR2 FQNEAQ (reference sequence). V shed 5 bases, J shed 3 bases, and the junction held 5 bases outside the gene matches. Here the CDR3 DNA reads TGTGCCAGCAGCACACTAGCGGAAAAAGAGACCCAGTACTTC. Its translation is CASSTLAEKETQYF.

This chain joins TRBV15 and TRBJ2-6; D not certain. There are 15 residues in the CDR3. The V and J ends lost 3 bases and 4 bases respectively, with 10 bases between them. Per germline, CDR1 LNHNV and CDR2 YYDKDF (reference sequence). The CDR3 coding sequence is TGTGCCACCAGCAGCCTCAGGTCCGGGGCCAACGTCCTGACTTTC. It translates to CATSSLRSGANVLTF.

The chain recombines TRBV29-1 with TRBJ1-2; D uncertain. Germline V gene sequence: CDR1 SQVTM, CDR2 ANQGSEA. V lost 0 bases, J lost 1 base, and 12 bases lay in between. CDR3 size: 15 residues. The CDR3 loop reads CSVEDRVSDNYGYTF. CDR3 DNA sequence: TGCAGCGTTGAAGATCGTGTTTCTGATAACTATGGCTACACCTTC.

The chain links TRBV11-2 to TRBJ2-5; no clear D. Trimming pared 0 bases from V and 4 bases from J, leaving 9 bases between. This CDR3 comprises 14 residues. Germline loops: CDR1 SGHAT, CDR2 FQNNGV. CDR3 DNA sequence: TGTGCCAGCAGCTTAGATTCGGTATCAGAGACCCAGTACTTC. Translated, it gives CASSLDSVSETQYF.

This chain connects TRBV6-2 or TRBV6-3 to TRBJ1-2; D gene ambiguous. CDR1 MNHEY and CDR2 SVGEGT come from the germline V gene. The CDR3 spans 14 residues. The V end was cut by 8 bases, the J end by 5 bases, with 18 bases between. The CDR3 DNA follows: TGTGCCAGCGCACCCGGGCCGCAAGGGTATGGCTACACCTTC. It specifies CASAPGPQGYGYTF.

This clonotype was seen more than once but under ten times. The chain combines TRBV12-3 or TRBV12-4 with TRBJ2-7; 7 nucleotides line up with TRBD1. There are 14 residues in the CDR3. The V gene end was trimmed by 6 bases and the J gene end by 6 bases; junction bases not matched to a gene: 11. The CDR3 region has the DNA TGTGCCAGCAGCCTCGGACAGGATCCCATCGAGCAGTACTTC. Amino acid sequence: CASSLGQDPIEQYF.

The sample holds a few counts of this clonotype. The chain is built from TRBV5-1 and TRBJ2-4; D remains unclear. V lost 0 bases, J lost 5 bases, and 6 bases lay in between. Germline CDR1 and CDR2: SGHRS and YFSETQ. The CDR3 consists of 13 residues. The CDR3 sequence is CASSLGVENIQYF. The CDR3 nucleotides are TGCGCCAGCAGCTTGGGGGTCGAAAACATTCAGTACTTC.

This rearrangement joins TRBV5-5 to TRBJ2-7, with 7 bases lining up with TRBD1. The germline gives CDR1 SGHKS, CDR2 YYEKEE (reference sequence). Trimming removed 4 bases from V and 4 bases from J; junction bases left unmatched: 14. CDR3 length: 16 amino acids. Here the CDR3 reads CASSPLGTVSLYEQYF. The CDR3 DNA reads as TGTGCCAGCAGCCCGTTGGGGACAGTTTCCCTTTACGAGCAGTACTTC. Full variable domain (outside the CDR3, taken from reference TRBV5-5 and TRBJ2-7): DAGVTQSPTHLIKTRGQQVTLRCSPISGHKSVSWYQQVLGQGPQFIFQYYEKEERGRGNFPDRFSARQFPNYSSELNVNALLLGDSALYLCASSPLGTVSLYEQYFGPGTRLTVT.

The chain uses TRBV24-1 and TRBJ2-1; 8 bases align to TRBD1. CDR3 length: 15 residues. With V trimmed by 3 bases and J by 6 bases, 6 bases remained unmatched. The germline V gene has CDR1 KGHDR and CDR2 SFDVKD. The CDR3 coding sequence is TGTGCCACCAGTGATCCGACAGGGGTTGCCAATGAGCAGTTCTTC. Translated: CATSDPTGVANEQFF.

In its sample, this clonotype was seen a few times. The gene calls are TRBV27 and TRBJ2-3; D possibly matches TRBD1 or TRBD2 (6 bases each). CDR3 length equals 16 residues. Trimming left V 1 base short and J 1 base short, with 12 bases between. Germline assignment: CDR1 MNHEY and CDR2 SMNVEV (reference sequence). Here the CDR3 DNA reads TGTGCCAGCAGTTTATATGGGGGGCACGGCACAGATACGCAGTATTTT. As protein: CASSLYGGHGTDTQYF.

This clonotype occurred a few times. The chain carries TRBV7-2 and TRBJ2-7, with D perhaps matching TRBD1 (6 bases). The CDR3 extends over 13 amino acids. CDR1 and CDR2 (germline): SGHTA, FQGNSA. Trimming shortened V by 6 bases and J by 4 bases, and 13 bases separated the two germline ends. CDR3 in amino acids: CASRTGASYEQYF. In DNA form, the CDR3 reads TGTGCCAGCAGGACAGGTGCTTCATACGAGCAGTACTTC.

In its sample, this clonotype was seen many times. The rearrangement links TRBV29-1 to TRBJ1-1, with D hard to call. Germline lookup yields CDR1 SQVTM and CDR2 ANQGSEA. V lost 4 bases and J lost 4, with 10 bases in between. The CDR3 runs to 12 residues. For the CDR3, the DNA is TGCAGCGTTGTGACGGAAGGCACTGAAGCTTTCTTT. Encoded protein: CSVVTEGTEAFF. The full variable domain, rest sourced from reference TRBV29-1 and TRBJ1-1, is SAVISQKPSRDICQRGTSLTIQCQVDSQVTMMFWYRQQPGQSLTLIATANQGSEATYESGFVIDKFPISRPNLTFSTLTVSNMSPEDSSIYLCSVVTEGTEAFFGQGTRLTVV.

This chain connects TRBV9 to TRBJ2-7, with 9 nucleotides matching TRBD2. Per germline, CDR1 SGDLS and CDR2 YYNGEE. Trimming removed 2 bases from V and 4 bases from J; junction bases left unmatched: 4. CDR3 length equals 14 residues. The DNA of the CDR3 is TGTGCCAGCAGCGTCCGGCGGGAGGGGTACGAGCAGTACTTC. Protein: CASSVRREGYEQYF. Together with reference TRBV9 and TRBJ2-7, the CDR3 gives the full variable domain: DSGVTQTPKHLITATGQRVTLRCSPRSGDLSVYWYQQSLDQGLQFLIQYYNGEERAKGNILERFSAQQFPDLHSELNLSSLELGDSALYFCASSVRREGYEQYFGPGTRLTVT.

The sample holds many counts of this clonotype. The V gene is TRBV15, the J gene TRBJ2-3, with 11 bases fitting TRBD2. V lost 2 bases to trimming and J lost 2 bases; unmatched junction nucleotides: 6. Germline-derived CDR1 and CDR2 are LNHNV and YYDKDF (reference sequence). The CDR3 contains 17 residues. The CDR3 sequence: CATSRLAGGPYTDTQYF. The CDR3 coding sequence is TGTGCCACCAGCAGATTAGCGGGAGGGCCTTACACAGATACGCAGTATTTT.

The table lists this clonotype with many counts. The rearrangement uses TRBV6-5 and TRBJ2-2, with D possibly matching TRBD2 (5 bases). The germline V gene has CDR1 MNHEY and CDR2 SVGAGI. The CDR3 is 14 residues long. V lost 0 bases and J lost 6, with 8 bases in between. The chain's CDR3 is CASSYSIGAGELFF. The CDR3 DNA is TGTGCCAGCAGTTACTCGATCGGGGCCGGGGAGCTGTTTTTT.